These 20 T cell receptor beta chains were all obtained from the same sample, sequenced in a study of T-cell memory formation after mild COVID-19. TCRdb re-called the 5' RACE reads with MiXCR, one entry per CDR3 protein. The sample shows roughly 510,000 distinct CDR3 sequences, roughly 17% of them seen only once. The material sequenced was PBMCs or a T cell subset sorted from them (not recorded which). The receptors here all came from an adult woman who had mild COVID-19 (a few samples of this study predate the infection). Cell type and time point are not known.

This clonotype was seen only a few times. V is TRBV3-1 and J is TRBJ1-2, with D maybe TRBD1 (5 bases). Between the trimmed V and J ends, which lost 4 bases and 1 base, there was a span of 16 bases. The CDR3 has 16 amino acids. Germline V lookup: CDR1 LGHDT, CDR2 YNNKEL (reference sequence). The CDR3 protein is CASSPSPLDSNYGYTF. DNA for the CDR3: TGTGCCAGCAGCCCATCACCATTAGACAGTAACTATGGCTACACCTTC.

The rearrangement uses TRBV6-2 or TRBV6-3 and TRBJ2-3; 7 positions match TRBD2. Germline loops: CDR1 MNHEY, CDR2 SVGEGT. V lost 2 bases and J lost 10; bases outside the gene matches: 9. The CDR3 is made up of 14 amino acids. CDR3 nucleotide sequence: TGTGCCAGCAGTTACGGGCTAGCGGTCCCCTCGCAGTATTTT. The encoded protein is CASSYGLAVPSQYF.

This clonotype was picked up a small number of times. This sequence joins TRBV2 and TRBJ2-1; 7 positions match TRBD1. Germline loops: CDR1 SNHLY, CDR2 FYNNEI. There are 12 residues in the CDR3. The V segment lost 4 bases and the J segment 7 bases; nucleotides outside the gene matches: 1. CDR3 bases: TGTGCCAGCAGTGGGGACAGTAATGAGCAGTTCTTC. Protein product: CASSGDSNEQFF.

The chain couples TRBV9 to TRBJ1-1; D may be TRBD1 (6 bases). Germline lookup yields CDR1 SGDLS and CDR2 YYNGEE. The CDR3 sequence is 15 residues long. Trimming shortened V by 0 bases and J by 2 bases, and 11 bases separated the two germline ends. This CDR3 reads CASSVAMDRNTEAFF. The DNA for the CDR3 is TGTGCCAGCAGCGTAGCTATGGACAGAAACACTGAAGCTTTCTTT.

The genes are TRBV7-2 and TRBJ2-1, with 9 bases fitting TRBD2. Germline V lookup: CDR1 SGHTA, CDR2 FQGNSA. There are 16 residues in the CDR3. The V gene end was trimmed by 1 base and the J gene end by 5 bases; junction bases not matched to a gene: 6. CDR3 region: CASSLVASGTNNEQFF. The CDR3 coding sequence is TGTGCCAGCAGCTTAGTCGCTAGCGGGACCAACAATGAGCAGTTCTTC.

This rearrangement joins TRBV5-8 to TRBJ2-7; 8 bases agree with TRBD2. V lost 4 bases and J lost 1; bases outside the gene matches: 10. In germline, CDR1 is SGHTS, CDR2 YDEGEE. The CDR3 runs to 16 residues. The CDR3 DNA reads TGTGCCAGCAGCGGCAGTCGGACTAGCCGTTCCTACGAGCAGTACTTC. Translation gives CASSGSRTSRSYEQYF. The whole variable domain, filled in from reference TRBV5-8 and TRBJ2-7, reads EAGVTQSPTHLIKTRGQQATLRCSPISGHTSVYWYQQALGLGLQFLLWYDEGEERNRGNFPPRFSGRQFPNYSSELNVNALELEDSALYLCASSGSRTSRSYEQYFGPGTRLTVT.

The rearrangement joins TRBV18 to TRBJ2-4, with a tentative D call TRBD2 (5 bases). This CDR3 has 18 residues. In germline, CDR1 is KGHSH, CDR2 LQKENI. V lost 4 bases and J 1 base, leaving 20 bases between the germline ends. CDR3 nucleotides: TGTGCCAGCTCACGGACCCCGAGGGCCCTTAGCGCCAAAAACATTCAGTACTTC. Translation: CASSRTPRALSAKNIQYF.

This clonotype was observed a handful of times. Here the CDR3 reads CASSLATGVYVEQFF. CDR3 bases: TGTGCCAGCAGCTTAGCGACAGGGGTATACGTTGAGCAGTTCTTC. The V call is TRBV11-2, the J call TRBJ2-1; TRBD1 matches at 8 bases. Germline V gene lookup returns CDR1 SGHAT and CDR2 FQNNGV. The CDR3 covers 15 residues. Losses at the gene ends were 1 base for V and 9 bases for J; bases not matched to a gene: 8. Based on the CDR3 plus reference TRBV11-2 and TRBJ2-1, the full variable domain is EAGVAQSPRYKIIEKRQSVAFWCNPISGHATLYWYQQILGQGPKLLIQFQNNGVVDDSQLPKDRFSAERLKGVDSTLKIQPAKLEDSAVYLCASSLATGVYVEQFFGPGTRLTVL.

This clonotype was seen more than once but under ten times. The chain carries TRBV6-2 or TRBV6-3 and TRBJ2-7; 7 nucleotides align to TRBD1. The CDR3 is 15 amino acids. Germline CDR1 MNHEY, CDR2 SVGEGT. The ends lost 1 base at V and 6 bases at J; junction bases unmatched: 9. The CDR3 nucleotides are TGTGCCAGCAGTTACTTTCCGGGACAGCAAGGCGAGCAGTACTTC. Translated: CASSYFPGQQGEQYF.

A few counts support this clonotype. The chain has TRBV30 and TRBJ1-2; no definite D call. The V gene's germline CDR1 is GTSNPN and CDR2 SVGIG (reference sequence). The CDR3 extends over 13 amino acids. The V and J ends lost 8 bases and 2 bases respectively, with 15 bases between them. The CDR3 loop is CAQTKRENYGYTF. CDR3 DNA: TGTGCCCAAACTAAGCGGGAGAACTATGGCTACACCTTC. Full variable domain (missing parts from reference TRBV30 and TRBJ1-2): SQTIHQWPATLVQPVGSPLSLECTVEGTSNPNLYWYRQAAGRGLQLLFYSVGIGQISSEVPQNLSASRPQDRQFILSSKKLLLSDSGFYLCAQTKRENYGYTFGSGTRLTVV.

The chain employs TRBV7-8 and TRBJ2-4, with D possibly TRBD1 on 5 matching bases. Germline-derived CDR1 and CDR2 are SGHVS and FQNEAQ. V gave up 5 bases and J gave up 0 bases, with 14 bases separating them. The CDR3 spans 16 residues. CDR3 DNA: TGTGCCAGCAGCCTCCCGACAGACTTAGCCAAAAACATTCAGTACTTC. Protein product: CASSLPTDLAKNIQYF. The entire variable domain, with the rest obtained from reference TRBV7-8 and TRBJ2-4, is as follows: GAGVSQSPRYKVAKRGQDVALRCDPISGHVSLFWYQQALGQGPEFLTYFQNEAQLDKSGLPSDRFFAERPEGSVSTLKIQRTQQEDSAVYLCASSLPTDLAKNIQYFGAGTRLSVL.

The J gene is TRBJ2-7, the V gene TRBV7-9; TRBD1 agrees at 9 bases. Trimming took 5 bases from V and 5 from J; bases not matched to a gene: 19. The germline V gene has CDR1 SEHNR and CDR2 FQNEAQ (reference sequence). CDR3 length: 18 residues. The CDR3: CASSLTHFTGGLGNEQYF. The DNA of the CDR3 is TGTGCCAGCAGCCTTACCCACTTTACAGGGGGCTTGGGGAACGAGCAGTACTTC.

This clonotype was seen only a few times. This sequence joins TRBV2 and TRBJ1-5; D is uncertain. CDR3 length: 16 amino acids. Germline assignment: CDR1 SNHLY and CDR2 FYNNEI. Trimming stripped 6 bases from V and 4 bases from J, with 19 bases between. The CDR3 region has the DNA TGTGCCAGCAGCTTCCGGGTGGACCTCTTTAATCAGCCCCAGCATTTT. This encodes CASSFRVDLFNQPQHF.

This CDR3 reads CAFRTANTGELFF. For the CDR3, the DNA is TGTGCGTTTCGGACCGCGAACACCGGGGAGCTGTTTTTT. The chain carries TRBV12-3 or TRBV12-4 and TRBJ2-2; D not resolved. The CDR3 consists of 13 residues.

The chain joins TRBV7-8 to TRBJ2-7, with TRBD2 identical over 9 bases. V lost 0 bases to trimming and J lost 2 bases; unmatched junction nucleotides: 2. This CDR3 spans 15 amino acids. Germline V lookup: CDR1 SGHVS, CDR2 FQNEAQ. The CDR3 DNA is TGTGCCAGCAGCTTAGCGGCTAGCGGGACCTACGAGCAGTACTTC. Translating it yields CASSLAASGTYEQYF.

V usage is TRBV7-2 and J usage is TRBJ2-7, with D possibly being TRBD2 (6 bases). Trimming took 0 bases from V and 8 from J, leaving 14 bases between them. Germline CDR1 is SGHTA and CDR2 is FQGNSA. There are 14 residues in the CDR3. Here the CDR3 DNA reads TGTGCCAGCAGCTTAGCGCGGTGGGACTCGAAGCAGTACTTC. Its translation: CASSLARWDSKQYF.

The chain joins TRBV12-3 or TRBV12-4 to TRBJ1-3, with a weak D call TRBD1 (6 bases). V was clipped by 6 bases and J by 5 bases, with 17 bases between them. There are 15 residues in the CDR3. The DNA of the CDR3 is TGTGCCAGCAGCCCCAGGGGAAGCGGCCGAAACACCATATATTTT. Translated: CASSPRGSGRNTIYF.

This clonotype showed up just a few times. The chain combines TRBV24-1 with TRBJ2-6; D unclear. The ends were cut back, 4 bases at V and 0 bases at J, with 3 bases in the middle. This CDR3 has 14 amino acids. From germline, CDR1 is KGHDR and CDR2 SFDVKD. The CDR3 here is CATSENSGANVLTF. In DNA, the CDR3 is TGTGCCACCAGTGAAAACTCTGGGGCCAACGTCCTGACTTTC.

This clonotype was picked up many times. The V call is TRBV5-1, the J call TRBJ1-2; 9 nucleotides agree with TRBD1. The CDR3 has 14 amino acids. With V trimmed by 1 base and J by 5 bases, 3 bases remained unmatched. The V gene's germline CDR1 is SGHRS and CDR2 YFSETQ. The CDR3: CASSLSGTGYGYTF. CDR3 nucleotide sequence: TGCGCCAGCAGCTTGAGTGGGACAGGGTATGGCTACACCTTC.

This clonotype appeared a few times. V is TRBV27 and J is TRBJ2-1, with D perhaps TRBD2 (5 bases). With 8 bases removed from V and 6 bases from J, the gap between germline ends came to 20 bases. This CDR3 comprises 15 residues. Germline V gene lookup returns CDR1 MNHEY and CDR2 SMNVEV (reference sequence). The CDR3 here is CASGWAKRSGNEQFF. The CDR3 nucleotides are TGTGCCAGCGGTTGGGCGAAAAGGAGCGGCAATGAGCAGTTCTTC.